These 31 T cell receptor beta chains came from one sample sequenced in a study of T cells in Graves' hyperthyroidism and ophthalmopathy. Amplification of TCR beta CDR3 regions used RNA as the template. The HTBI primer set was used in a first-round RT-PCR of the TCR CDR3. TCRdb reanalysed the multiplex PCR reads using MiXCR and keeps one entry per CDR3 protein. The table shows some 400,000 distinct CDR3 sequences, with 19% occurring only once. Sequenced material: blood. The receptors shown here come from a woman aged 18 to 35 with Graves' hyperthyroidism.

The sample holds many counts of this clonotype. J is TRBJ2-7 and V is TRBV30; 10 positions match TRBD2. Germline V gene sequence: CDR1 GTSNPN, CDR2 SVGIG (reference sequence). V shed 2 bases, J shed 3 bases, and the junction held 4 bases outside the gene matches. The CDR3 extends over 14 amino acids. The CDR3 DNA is TGTGCCTGGAGTCCCGGGACTAGCGTCTACGAGCAGTACTTC. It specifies CAWSPGTSVYEQYF.

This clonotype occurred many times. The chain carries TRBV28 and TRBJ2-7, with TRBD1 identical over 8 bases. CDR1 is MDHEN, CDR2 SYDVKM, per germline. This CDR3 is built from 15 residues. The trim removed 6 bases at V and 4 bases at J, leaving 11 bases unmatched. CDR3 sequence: CASSSSAGGIYEQYF. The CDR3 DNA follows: TGTGCCAGCAGCTCATCCGCAGGGGGCATTTACGAGCAGTACTTC. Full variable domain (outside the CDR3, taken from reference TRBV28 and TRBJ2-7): DVKVTQSSRYLVKRTGEKVFLECVQDMDHENMFWYRQDPGLGLRLIYFSYDVKMKEKGDIPEGYSVSREKKERFSLILESASTNQTSMYLCASSSSAGGIYEQYFGPGTRLTVT.

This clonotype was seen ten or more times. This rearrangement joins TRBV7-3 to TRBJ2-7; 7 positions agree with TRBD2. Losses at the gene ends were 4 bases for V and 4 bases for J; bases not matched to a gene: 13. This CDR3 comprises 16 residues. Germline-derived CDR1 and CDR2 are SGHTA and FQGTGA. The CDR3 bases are TGTGCCAGCAGCTATTCCGGGGGGACCAGACGGTACGAGCAGTACTTC. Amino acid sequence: CASSYSGGTRRYEQYF.

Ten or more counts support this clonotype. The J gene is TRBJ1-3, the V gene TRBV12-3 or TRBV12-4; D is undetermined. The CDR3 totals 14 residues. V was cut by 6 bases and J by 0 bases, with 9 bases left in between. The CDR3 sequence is CASRLDPSGNTIYF. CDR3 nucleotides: TGTGCCAGCAGATTGGACCCCTCTGGAAACACCATATATTTT.

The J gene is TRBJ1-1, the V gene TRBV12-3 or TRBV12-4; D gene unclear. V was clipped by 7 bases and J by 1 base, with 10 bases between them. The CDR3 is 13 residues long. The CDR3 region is CASTKGKNTEAFF. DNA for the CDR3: TGTGCCAGCACCAAGGGCAAGAACACTGAAGCTTTCTTT.

The CDR3: CAVTGTGLAYEQYF. Here the CDR3 DNA reads TGTGCCGTGACCGGGACAGGCTTGGCCTACGAGCAGTACTTC. The J gene is TRBJ2-7, the V gene TRBV2; 8 bases are shared with TRBD1. CDR3 length: 14 residues. Germline assignment: CDR1 SNHLY and CDR2 FYNNEI. Trimming took 11 bases from V and 2 from J; bases not matched to a gene: 11.

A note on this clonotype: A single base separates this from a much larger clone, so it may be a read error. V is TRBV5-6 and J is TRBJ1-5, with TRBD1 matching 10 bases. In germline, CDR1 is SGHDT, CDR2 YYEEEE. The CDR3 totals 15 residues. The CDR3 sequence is CAISLGAGQGQPQHF. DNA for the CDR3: TGTGCCATCAGCTTGGGCGCGGGACAGGGGCAGCCCCAGCATTTT. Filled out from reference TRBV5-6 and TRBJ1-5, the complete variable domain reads DAGVTQSPTHLIKTRGQQVTLRCSPKSGHDTVSWYQQALGQGPQFIFQYYEEEERQRGNFPDRFSGHQFPNYSSELNVNALLLGDSALYLCAISLGAGQGQPQHFGDGTRLSIL.

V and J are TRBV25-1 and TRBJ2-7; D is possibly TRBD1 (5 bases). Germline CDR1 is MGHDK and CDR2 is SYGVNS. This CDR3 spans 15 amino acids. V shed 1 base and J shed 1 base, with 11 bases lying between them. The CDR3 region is CASSESTEISYEQYF. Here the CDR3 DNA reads TGTGCCAGCAGTGAATCGACAGAGATATCCTACGAGCAGTACTTC.

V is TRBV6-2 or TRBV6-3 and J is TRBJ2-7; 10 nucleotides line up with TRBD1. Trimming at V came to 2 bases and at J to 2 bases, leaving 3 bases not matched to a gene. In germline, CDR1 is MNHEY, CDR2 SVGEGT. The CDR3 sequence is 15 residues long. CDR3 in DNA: TGTGCCAGCAGTTACGGGGACAGGGGCCCCTACGAGCAGTACTTC. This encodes CASSYGDRGPYEQYF.

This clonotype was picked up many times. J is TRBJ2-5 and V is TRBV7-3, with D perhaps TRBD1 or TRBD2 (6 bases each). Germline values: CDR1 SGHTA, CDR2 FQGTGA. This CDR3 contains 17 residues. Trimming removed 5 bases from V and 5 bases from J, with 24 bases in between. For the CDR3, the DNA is TGTGCCAGCAGCCCAACACCTCTTACGGGGGCGAAGGAGACCCAGTACTTC. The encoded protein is CASSPTPLTGAKETQYF.

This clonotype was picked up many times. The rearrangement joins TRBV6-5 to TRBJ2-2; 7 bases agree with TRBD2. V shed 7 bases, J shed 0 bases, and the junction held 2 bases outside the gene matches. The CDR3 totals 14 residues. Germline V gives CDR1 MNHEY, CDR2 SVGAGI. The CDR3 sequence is CASKRGANTGELFF. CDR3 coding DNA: TGTGCCAGCAAGCGGGGTGCGAACACCGGGGAGCTGTTTTTT.

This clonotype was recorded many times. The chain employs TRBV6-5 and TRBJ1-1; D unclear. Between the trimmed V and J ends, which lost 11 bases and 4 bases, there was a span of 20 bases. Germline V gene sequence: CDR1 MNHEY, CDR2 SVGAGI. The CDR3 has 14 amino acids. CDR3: CAASDGRLGTEAFF. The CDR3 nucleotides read TGTGCCGCTTCAGATGGGCGGTTGGGCACTGAAGCTTTCTTT.

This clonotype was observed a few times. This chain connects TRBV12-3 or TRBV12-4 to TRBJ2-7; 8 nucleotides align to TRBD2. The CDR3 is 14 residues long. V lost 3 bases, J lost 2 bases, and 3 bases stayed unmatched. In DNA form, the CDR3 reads TGTGCCAGCAGTTTCAACGGGAGGGCCTACGAGCAGTACTTC. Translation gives CASSFNGRAYEQYF.

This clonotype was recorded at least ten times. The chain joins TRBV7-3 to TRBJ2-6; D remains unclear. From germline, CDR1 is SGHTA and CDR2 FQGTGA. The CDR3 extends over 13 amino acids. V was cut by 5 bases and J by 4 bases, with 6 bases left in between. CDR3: CASSPTGANVLTF. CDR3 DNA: TGTGCCAGCAGCCCCACAGGGGCCAACGTCCTGACTTTC.

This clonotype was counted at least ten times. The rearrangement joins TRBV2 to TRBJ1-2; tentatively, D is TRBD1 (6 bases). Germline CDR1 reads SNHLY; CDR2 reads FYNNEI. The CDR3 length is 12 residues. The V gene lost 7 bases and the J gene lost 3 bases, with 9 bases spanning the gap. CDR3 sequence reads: CASTSGDYGYTF. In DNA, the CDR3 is TGTGCCAGCACCTCAGGGGACTATGGCTACACCTTC.

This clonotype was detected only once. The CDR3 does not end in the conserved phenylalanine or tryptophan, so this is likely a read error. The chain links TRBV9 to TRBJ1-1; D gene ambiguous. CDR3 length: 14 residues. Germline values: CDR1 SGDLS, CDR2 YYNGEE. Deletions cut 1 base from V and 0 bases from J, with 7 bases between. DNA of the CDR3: TGTGCCAGCAGCGTACTCAAGGTGAACACTGAAGCTTTCCTT. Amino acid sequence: CASSVLKVNTEAFL.

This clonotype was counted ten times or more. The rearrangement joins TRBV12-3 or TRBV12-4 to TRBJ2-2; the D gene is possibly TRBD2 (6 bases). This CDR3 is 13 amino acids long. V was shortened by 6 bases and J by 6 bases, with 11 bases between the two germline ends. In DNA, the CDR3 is TGTGCCAGCAGATCTAGGGAGGCCGGGGAGCTGTTTTTT. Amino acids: CASRSREAGELFF.

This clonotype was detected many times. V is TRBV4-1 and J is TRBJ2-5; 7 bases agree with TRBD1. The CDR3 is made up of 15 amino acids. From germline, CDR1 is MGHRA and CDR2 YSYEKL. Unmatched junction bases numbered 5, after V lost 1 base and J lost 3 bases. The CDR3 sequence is CASSQAPQGEETQYF. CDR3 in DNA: TGCGCCAGCAGCCAAGCCCCGCAGGGGGAAGAGACCCAGTACTTC.

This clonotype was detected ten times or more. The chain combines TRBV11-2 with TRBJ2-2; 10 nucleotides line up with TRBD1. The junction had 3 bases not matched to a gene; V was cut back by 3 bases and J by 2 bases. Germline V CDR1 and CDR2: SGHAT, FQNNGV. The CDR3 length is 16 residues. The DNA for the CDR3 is TGTGCCAGCAGCTTCGGACAGGGGGTAAACACCGGGGAGCTGTTTTTT. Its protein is CASSFGQGVNTGELFF.

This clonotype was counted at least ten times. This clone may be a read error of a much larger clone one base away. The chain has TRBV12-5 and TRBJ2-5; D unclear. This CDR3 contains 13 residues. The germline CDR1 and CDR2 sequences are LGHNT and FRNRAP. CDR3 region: CASGLTGLQTKYF. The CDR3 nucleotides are TGTGCTAGTGGTCTTACCGGGCTGCAGACCAAGTACTTC.

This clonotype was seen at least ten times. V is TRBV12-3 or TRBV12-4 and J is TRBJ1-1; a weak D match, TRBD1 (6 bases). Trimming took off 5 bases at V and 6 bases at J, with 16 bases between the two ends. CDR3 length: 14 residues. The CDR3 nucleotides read TGTGCCAGCAGTCCCAGCTCCCGGGGGCCTGAAGCTTTCTTT. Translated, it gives CASSPSSRGPEAFF.

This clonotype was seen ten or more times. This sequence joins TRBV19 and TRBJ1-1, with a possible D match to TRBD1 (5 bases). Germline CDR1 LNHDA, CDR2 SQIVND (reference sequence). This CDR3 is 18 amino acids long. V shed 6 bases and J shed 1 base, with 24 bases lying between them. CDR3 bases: TGTGCCAGTAGACCCAGGGTACTCGCTCGATCGGCGAACACTGAAGCTTTCTTT. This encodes CASRPRVLARSANTEAFF.

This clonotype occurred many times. The CDR3 bases are TGTGCCAGCAGTGAAATTTTAGGGGGCAACGGCAATCAGCCCCAGCATTTT. Its protein product is CASSEILGGNGNQPQHF. This rearrangement joins TRBV6-1 to TRBJ1-5; 7 nucleotides match TRBD1. The CDR3 loop spans 17 amino acids. V shed 2 bases, J shed 2 bases, and the junction held 9 bases outside the gene matches. Germline CDR1 reads MNHNS; CDR2 reads SASEGT.

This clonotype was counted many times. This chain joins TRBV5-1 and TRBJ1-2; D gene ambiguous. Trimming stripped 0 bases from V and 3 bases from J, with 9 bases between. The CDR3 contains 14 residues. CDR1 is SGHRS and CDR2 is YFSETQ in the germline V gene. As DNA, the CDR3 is TGCGCCAGCAGCTTGGAGTACAGTTACTATGGCTACACCTTC. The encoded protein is CASSLEYSYYGYTF. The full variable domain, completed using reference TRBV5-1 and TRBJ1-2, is KAGVTQTPRYLIKTRGQQVTLSCSPISGHRSVSWYQQTPGQGLQFLFEYFSETQRNKGNFPGRFSGRQFSNSRSEMNVSTLELGDSALYLCASSLEYSYYGYTFGSGTRLTVV.

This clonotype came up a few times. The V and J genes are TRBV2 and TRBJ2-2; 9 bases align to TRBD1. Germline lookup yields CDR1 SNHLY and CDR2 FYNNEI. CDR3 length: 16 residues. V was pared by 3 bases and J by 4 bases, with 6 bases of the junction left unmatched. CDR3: CASSEMGQGSTGELFF. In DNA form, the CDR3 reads TGTGCCAGCAGTGAGATGGGACAGGGAAGCACCGGGGAGCTGTTTTTT.

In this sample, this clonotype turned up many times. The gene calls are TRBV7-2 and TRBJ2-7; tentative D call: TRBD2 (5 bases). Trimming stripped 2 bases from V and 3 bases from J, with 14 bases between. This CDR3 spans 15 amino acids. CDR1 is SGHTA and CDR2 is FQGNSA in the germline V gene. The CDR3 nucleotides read TGTGCCAGCAGCTTATGGCTAGCTCTCGGCTACGAGCAGTACTTC. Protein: CASSLWLALGYEQYF.

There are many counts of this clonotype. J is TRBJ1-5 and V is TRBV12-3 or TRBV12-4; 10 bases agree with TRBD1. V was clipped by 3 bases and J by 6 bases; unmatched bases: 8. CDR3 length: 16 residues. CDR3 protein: CASSFWDRGRSQPQHF. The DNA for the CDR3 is TGTGCCAGCAGTTTTTGGGACAGGGGAAGGAGTCAGCCCCAGCATTTT.

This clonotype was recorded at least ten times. The CDR3 region is CASSRPGLTYEQYF. The CDR3 DNA is TGTGCCAGCAGCCGGCCGGGGCTCACCTACGAGCAGTACTTC. The J gene is TRBJ2-7, the V gene TRBV12-3 or TRBV12-4; tentatively, D is TRBD1 or TRBD2 (5 bases each). The V gene lost 6 bases and the J gene lost 2 bases, with 14 bases spanning the gap. The CDR3 length is 14 residues.

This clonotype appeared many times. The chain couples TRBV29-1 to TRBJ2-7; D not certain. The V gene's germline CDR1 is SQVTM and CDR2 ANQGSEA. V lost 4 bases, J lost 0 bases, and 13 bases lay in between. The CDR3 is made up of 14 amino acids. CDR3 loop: CSVAGSKSSYEQYF. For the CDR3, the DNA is TGCAGCGTTGCGGGTTCTAAGAGCTCCTACGAGCAGTACTTC.

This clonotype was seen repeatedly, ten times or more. The DNA for the CDR3 is TGTGCCAGCAGACCGACCGCGGGCGAGCAGTACTTC. This encodes CASRPTAGEQYF. This rearrangement joins TRBV28 to TRBJ2-7, with D tentatively TRBD2 (5 bases). CDR1 is MDHEN, CDR2 SYDVKM, per germline. The CDR3 has 12 residues. Deletions cut 6 bases from V and 6 bases from J, with 12 bases between.

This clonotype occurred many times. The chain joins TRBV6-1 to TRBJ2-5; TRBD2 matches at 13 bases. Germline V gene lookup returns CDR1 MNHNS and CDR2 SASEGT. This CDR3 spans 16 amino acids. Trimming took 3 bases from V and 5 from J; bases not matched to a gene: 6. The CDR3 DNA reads TGTGCCAGCAGTGACCGACTAGCGGGGGGCCGGGAGACCCAGTACTTC. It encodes CASSDRLAGGRETQYF.